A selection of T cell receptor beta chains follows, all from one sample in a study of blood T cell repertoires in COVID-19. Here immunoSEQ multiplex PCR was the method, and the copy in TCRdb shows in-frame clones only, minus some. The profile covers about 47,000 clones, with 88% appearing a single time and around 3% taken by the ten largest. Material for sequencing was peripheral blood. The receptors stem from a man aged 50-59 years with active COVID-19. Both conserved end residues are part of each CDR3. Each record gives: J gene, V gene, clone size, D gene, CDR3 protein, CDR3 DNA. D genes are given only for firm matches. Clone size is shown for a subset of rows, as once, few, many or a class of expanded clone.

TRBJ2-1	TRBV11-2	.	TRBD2	CASSFGTSGIYNEQFF	TGTGCCAGCAGCTTTGGGACTAGCGGGATCTACAATGAGCAGTTCTTC
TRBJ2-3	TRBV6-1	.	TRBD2	CASSEGAAAGVLTDTQYF	TGTGCCAGCAGTGAGGGGGCGGCAGCGGGAGTACTCACAGATACGCAGTATTTT
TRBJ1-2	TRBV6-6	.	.	CASVQDGVNYGYTF	TGTGCCAGCGTTCAGGACGGGGTTAACTATGGCTACACCTTC
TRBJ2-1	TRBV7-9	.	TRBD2	CASSRGLAVEWQFF	TGTGCCAGCAGCCGGGGACTAGCGGTAGAATGGCAGTTCTTC
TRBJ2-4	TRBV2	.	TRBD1	CASSGTGGVQQYF	TGTGCCAGCTCCGGGACAGGGGGCGTCCAGCAGTACTTC
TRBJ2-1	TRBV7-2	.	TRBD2	CASSPAGTSGPNEQFF	TGTGCCAGCAGCCCGGCCGGGACTAGCGGGCCCAATGAGCAGTTCTTC
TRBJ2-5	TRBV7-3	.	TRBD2	CASSLTGLAGGPTGTQYF	TGTGCCAGCAGCCTGACGGGACTAGCGGGAGGCCCTACAGGGACCCAGTACTTC
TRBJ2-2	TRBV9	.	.	CASSVLGTGELFF	TGTGCCAGCAGCGTACTAGGCACCGGGGAGCTGTTTTTT
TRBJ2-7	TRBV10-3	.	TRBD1	CAISGRDRVHEQYF	TGTGCCATCAGTGGACGGGACAGGGTCCACGAGCAGTACTTC
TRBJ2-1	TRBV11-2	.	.	CASSLRLNSNTYNEQFF	TGTGCCAGCAGCTTACGGTTAAACTCGAATACCTACAATGAGCAGTTCTTC
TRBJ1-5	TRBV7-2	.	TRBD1	CASSIAGTVNNQPQHF	TGTGCCAGCAGCATAGCCGGGACAGTTAACAATCAGCCCCAGCATTTT
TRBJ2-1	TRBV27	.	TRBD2	CASKLAGGYEQFF	TGTGCCAGCAAACTAGCGGGGGGGTATGAGCAGTTCTTC
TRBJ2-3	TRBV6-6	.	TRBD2	CASSYPREREDTQYF	TGTGCCAGCAGTTACCCTCGGGAGCGGGAAGATACGCAGTATTTT
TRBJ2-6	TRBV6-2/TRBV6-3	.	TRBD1	CASSYQVGTGSPGANVLTF	TGTGCCAGCAGTTACCAAGTGGGGACAGGGAGCCCTGGGGCCAACGTCCTGACTTTC
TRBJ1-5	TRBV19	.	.	CASSIGPNQPQHF	TGTGCCAGTAGTATAGGTCCAAATCAGCCCCAGCATTTT
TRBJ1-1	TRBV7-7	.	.	CASSLAANTEAFF	TGTGCTAGCAGCTTAGCGGCGAACACTGAAGCTTTCTTT
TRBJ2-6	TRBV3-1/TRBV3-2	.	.	CASSQYSGANVLTF	TGTGCCAGCAGCCAGTACTCTGGGGCCAACGTCCTGACTTTC
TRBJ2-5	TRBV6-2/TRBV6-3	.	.	CASSYEAETQYF	TGTGCCAGCAGTTATGAGGCAGAGACCCAGTACTTC
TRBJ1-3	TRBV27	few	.	CASSVNFSGNTIYF	TGTGCCAGCAGTGTTAACTTCTCTGGAAACACCATATATTTT
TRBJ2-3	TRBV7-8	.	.	CASSLGGSDTQYF	TGTGCCAGCAGCTTAGGGGGCTCAGATACGCAGTATTTT
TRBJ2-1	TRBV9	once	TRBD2	CASSGTSGRAKNEQFF	TGTGCCAGCAGCGGAACTAGCGGGAGGGCTAAGAATGAGCAGTTCTTC
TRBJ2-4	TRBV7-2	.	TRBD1	CASSSMGARGQNIQYF	TGTGCCAGCAGCTCGATGGGGGCGAGGGGGCAAAACATTCAGTACTTC
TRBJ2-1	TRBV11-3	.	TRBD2	CASSSRRTGGYNEQFF	TGTGCCAGCAGCTCCAGAAGGACGGGAGGTTACAATGAGCAGTTCTTC
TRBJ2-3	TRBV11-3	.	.	CATTRGGITDTQYF	TGTGCCACCACCAGAGGGGGTATCACAGATACGCAGTATTTT
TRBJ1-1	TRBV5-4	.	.	CASSRGNTEAFF	TGTGCCAGCAGCAGGGGGAACACTGAAGCTTTCTTT
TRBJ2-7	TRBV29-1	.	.	CSAVTVTYEQYF	TGCAGCGCTGTGACAGTGACCTACGAGCAGTACTTC
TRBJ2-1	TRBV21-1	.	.	CASSKGAGATNNEQFF	TGTGCCAGCAGCAAAGGAGCGGGGGCGACTAACAATGAGCAGTTCTTC
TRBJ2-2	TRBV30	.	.	CAWSVLLNTGELFF	TGTGCCTGGAGTGTACTGCTCAACACCGGGGAGCTGTTTTTT
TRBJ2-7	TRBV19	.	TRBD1	CASSIDAGGYEQYF	TGTGCCAGTAGTATTGATGCAGGGGGCTACGAGCAGTACTTC
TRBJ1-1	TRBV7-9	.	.	CASSPQGSTEAFF	TGTGCCAGCAGCCCTCAGGGATCCACTGAAGCTTTCTTT
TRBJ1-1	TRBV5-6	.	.	CASSLLGRGDNTEAFF	TGTGCCAGCAGCTTGCTTGGGCGGGGCGATAACACTGAAGCTTTCTTT
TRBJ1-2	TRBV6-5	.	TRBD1	CASSLDRGKGYTF	TGTGCCAGCAGTTTAGACAGGGGGAAAGGCTACACCTTC
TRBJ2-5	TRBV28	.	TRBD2	CASSLVLAGVDETQYF	TGTGCCAGCAGTTTAGTCCTAGCGGGAGTCGATGAGACCCAGTACTTC
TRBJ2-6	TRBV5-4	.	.	CASSPPGGSGANVLTF	TGTGCCAGCAGCCCACCCGGGGGCTCTGGGGCCAACGTCCTGACTTTC
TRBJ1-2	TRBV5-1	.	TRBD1	CASSSGGSYGYTF	TGCGCCAGCAGTTCAGGGGGGAGCTATGGCTACACCTTC
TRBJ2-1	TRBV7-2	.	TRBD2	CASSGGGVHNEQFF	TGTGCCAGCAGCGGCGGGGGGGTCCACAATGAGCAGTTCTTC